The TCR beta chain described here comes from a study of T cell repertoires in cytomegalovirus infection. Turning to the study itself: An indication of both CMV infection and matching HLA type came from public TCR beta signatures.

TCRdb independently ran MiXCR on the reads; one entry per CDR3 protein. Of about a million distinct CDR3 sequences in the sample, around 30% were seen once. Study-wide findings and caveats: Cumulative public TCR beta family frequency identified CMV carriers with the relevant HLA. Ex vivo responses were dominated by HLA-C-restricted CMV-specific TCR beta clonotypes.

Unmatched junction bases numbered 11, after V lost 5 bases and J lost 10 bases. The CDR3 has 14 amino acids. The germline CDR1 and CDR2 sequences are MNHEY and SMNVEV (reference sequence). On this clonotype: Its antigen is unidentified.

This material consisted of cultured CD8+ T cells from PBMCs, taken from culture after CMV antigen stimulation. The gene calls are TRBV27 and TRBJ2-3; 8 positions match TRBD1. This clonotype originated in a human donor in good health (CMV status not recorded). Some clones in this sample may be carry-over from other donors' samples. The CDR3, as DNA: TGTGCCAGCAGTATCAGGGGGCGGGGTAGTTCGCAGTATTTT. This sequence encodes CASSIRGRGSSQYF.